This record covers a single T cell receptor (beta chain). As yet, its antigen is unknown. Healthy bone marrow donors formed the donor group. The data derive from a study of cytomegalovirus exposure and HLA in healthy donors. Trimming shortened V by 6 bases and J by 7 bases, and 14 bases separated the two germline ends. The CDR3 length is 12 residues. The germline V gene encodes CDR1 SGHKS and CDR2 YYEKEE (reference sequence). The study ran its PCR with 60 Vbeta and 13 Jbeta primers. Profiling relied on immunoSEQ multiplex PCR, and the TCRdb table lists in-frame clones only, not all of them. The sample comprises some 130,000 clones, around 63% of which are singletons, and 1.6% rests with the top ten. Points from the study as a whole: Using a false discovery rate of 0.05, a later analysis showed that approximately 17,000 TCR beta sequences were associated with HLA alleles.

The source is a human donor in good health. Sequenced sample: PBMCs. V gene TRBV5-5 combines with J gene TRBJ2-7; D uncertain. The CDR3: CASTSSLEEQYF. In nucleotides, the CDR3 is TGTGCCAGCACCTCGAGTTTGGAGGAGCAGTACTTC.